This T cell receptor (beta chain) was identified in a study of T-cell memory formation after mild COVID-19. Study summary: There were largely donor-specific TCR clusters.

Overall study results and limits: Shrinking CD4+ clones were chiefly CM and EM; CD8+ ones were chiefly EMRA. Pre-infection memory showed some responding clones, and this suggested that cross-reactive memory joined.

V lost 0 bases, J lost 5 bases, and 8 bases lay in between. The germline gives CDR1 GTSNPN, CDR2 SVGIG (reference sequence). This CDR3 has 12 residues. A single record per CDR3 protein comes from TCRdb applying MiXCR to the 5' RACE reads. In the table there are more than 250,000 distinct CDR3 sequences, 16% of which are singletons. This clonotype has just a few counts. No antigen is known for it. The chain has TRBV30 and TRBJ2-7; possibly TRBD2 for D (5 bases). The source is a man between 18 and 35 years old who had mild COVID-19 (a few samples of this study predate the infection). Cell type and time point are not known. Material: PBMCs or a T cell subset sorted from them (not recorded which). The CDR3 DNA sequence: TGTGCCTGGAGTGTGCCCGGGGACGAGCAGTACTTC. This translates into CAWSVPGDEQYF.